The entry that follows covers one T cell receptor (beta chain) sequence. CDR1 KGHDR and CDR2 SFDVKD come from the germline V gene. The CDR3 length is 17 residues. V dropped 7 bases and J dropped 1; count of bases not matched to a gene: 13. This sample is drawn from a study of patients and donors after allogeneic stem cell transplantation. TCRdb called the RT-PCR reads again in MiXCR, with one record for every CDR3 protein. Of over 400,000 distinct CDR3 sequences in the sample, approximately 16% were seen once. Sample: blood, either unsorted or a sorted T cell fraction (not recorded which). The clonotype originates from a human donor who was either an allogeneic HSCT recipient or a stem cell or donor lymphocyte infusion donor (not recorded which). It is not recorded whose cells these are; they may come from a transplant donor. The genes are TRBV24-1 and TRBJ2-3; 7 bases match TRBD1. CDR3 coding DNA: TGTGCCACCAGCTTGGGACAGTGGCCTTATGGCACAGATACGCAGTATTTT. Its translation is CATSLGQWPYGTDTQYF.